Listed here is a single TCR beta chain. This sample was included in a study of shared T cell receptors in the human thymus. The CDR3 spans 21 residues. Germline V gene lookup returns CDR1 LGHNT and CDR2 FRNRAP. Trimming at V came to 5 bases and at J to 3 bases, leaving 18 bases not matched to a gene. The repertoire was sequenced with immunoSEQ multiplex PCR; TCRdb's copy has only in-frame clones and lacks some. The sample gives some 640,000 clones, about 89% of which show up once; under 0.01% is in the top ten. The same sample was also used in a study of human thymus T cells. That report notes: Corrective surgery for congenital heart defects was being performed on the healthy Finnish infants who were the donors. There appeared to be biased usage of V and J genes in thymic and blood repertoires.

The chain joins TRBV12-5 to TRBJ2-1, with 14 bases lining up with TRBD2. The material sequenced was thymocytes. This receptor was obtained from a boy less than two years old with a congenital heart defect. CDR3 region: CASGGQRQVLGLAGGYNEQFF. CDR3 coding DNA: TGTGCTAGTGGTGGCCAGCGACAGGTACTTGGACTAGCGGGAGGCTACAATGAGCAGTTCTTC.